This T cell receptor beta chain is drawn from a study of blood T cell repertoires in COVID-19. Study in general: The samples span acute and convalescent COVID-19 from the United States, Italy and Spain. PBMCs, B-cell-depleted T cells, or T cells provided the cDNA or gDNA that made up the material.

Per the study methods: Estimation of nucleated cell counts was performed using reference gene primer amplification. Assay: immunoSEQ multiplex PCR; the TCRdb copy retains only in-frame clones and omits some. V, J and clone size are taken as reported in that table, and D and trimming were inferred from the DNA itself. The repertoire holds about 130,000 clones, with roughly 72% as singletons. The sequenced sample was peripheral blood. This sequence was found in a man aged 55 to 70 with acute or convalescent COVID-19.

The CDR3 coding sequence is TGTGCCAGCTCCCTGAGCGGGGGTAGGACAGATACGCAGTATTTT. Encoded protein: CASSLSGGRTDTQYF. V is TRBV18 and J is TRBJ2-3; 8 bases fit TRBD2. V shed 6 bases, J shed 3 bases, and the junction held 8 bases outside the gene matches. The CDR3 contains 15 residues. CDR1 and CDR2 from the germline V gene are KGHSH and LQKENI.